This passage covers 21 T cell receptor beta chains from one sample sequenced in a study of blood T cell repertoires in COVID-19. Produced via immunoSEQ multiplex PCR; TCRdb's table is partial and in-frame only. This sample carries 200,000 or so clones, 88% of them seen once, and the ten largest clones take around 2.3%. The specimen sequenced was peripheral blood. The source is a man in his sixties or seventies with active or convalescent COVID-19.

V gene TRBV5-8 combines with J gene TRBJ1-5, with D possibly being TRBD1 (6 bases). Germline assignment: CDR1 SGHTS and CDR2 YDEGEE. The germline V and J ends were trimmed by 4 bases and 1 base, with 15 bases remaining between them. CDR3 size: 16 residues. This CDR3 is CASSPGTLGSNQPQHF. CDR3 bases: TGTGCCAGCAGCCCCGGGACATTGGGGAGCAATCAGCCCCAGCATTTT.

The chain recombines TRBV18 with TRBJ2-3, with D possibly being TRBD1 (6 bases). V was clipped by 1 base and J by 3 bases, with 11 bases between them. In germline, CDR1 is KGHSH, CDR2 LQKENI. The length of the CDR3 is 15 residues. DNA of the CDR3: TGTGCCAGCTCACCACAGGGGGTTAGGACAGATACGCAGTATTTT. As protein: CASSPQGVRTDTQYF.

The CDR3 sequence: CASSIRVYSNQPQHF. The CDR3 DNA reads as TGTGCCAGTAGTATCAGGGTTTATAGCAATCAGCCCCAGCATTTT. The chain employs TRBV19 and TRBJ1-5; possibly TRBD1 for D (5 bases). Trimming cost V 3 bases and J 0 bases, with 9 bases left between them. The CDR3 is made up of 15 amino acids. Germline lookup yields CDR1 LNHDA and CDR2 SQIVND (reference sequence).

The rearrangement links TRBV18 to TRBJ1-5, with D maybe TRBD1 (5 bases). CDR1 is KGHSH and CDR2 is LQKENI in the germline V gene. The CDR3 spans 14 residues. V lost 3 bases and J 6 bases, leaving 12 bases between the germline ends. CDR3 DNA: TGTGCCAGCTCACCCCAGGACGGGGGTCAGCCCCAGCATTTT. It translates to CASSPQDGGQPQHF. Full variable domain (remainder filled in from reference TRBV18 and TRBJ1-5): NAGVMQNPRHLVRRRGQEARLRCSPMKGHSHVYWYRQLPEEGLKFMVYLQKENIIDESGMPKERFSAEFPKEGPSILRIQQVVRGDSAAYFCASSPQDGGQPQHFGDGTRLSIL.

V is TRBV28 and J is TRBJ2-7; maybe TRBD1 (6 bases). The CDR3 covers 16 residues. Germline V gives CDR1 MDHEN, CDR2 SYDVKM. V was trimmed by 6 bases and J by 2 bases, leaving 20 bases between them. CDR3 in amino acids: CASRDSFRGFTYEQYF. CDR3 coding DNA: TGTGCCAGCAGAGACTCGTTTAGGGGGTTTACCTACGAGCAGTACTTC.

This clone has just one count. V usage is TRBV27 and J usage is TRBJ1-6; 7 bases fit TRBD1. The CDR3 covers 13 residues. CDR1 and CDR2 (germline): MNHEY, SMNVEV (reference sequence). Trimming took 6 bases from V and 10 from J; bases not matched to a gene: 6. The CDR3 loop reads CASREEGASPLHF. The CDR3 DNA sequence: TGTGCCAGCAGAGAAGAGGGGGCCTCACCCCTCCACTTT.

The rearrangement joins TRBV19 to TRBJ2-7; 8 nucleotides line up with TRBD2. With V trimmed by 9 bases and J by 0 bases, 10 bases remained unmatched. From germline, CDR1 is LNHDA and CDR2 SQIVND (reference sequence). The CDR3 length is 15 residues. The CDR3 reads CASREAGGYSYEQYF. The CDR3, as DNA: TGTGCCAGCAGGGAGGCGGGGGGTTACTCCTACGAGCAGTACTTC.

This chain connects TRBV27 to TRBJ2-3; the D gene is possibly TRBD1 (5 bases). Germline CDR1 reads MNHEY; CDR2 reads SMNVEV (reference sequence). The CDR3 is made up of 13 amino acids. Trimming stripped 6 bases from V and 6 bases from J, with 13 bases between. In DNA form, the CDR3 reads TGTGCCAGCAGAGGACAAACGTCGGATACGCAGTATTTT. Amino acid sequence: CASRGQTSDTQYF.

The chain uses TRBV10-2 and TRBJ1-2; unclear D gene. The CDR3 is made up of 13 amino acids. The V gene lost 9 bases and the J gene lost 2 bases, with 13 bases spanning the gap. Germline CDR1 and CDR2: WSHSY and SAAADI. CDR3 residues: CASVDSRNYGYTF. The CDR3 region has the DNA TGCGCCAGTGTAGACTCGAGGAACTATGGCTACACCTTC.

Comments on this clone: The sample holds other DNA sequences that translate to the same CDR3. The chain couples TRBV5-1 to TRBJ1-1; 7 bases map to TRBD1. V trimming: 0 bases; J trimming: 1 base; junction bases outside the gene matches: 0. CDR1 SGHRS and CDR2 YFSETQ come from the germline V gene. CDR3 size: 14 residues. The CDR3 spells CASSLEGANTEAFF. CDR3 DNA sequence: TGCGCCAGCAGCTTGGAGGGGGCGAACACTGAAGCTTTCTTT.

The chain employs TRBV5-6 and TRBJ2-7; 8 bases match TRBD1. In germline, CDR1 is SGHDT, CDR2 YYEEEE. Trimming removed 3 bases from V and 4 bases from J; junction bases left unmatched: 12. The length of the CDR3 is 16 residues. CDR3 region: CASSSSLGQGLYEQYF. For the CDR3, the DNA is TGTGCCAGCAGCTCCTCATTAGGACAGGGTTTATACGAGCAGTACTTC.

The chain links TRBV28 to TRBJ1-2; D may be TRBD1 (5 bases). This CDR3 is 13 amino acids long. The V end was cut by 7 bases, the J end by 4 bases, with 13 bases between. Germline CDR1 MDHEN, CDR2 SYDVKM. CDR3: CASTWGGGYGYTF. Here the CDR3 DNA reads TGTGCCAGCACCTGGGGGGGTGGCTATGGCTACACCTTC.

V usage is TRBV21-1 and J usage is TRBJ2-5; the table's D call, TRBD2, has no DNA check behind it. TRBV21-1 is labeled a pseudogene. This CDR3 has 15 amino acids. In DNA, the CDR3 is TGTGCCAGCAGCGGACCGGGACTACCACAAGAGACCCAGTACTTC. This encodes CASSGPGLPQETQYF.

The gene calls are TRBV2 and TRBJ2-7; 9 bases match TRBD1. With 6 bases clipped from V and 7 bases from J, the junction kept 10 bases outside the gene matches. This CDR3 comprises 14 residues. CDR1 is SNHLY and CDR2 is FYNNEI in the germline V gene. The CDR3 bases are TGTGCCAGCAGCTACGGACAGGGGACATCGGAGCAGTACTTC. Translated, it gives CASSYGQGTSEQYF. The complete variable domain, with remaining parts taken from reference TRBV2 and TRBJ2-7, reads EPEVTQTPSHQVTQMGQEVILRCVPISNHLYFYWYRQILGQKVEFLVSFYNNEISEKSEIFDDQFSVERPDGSNFTLKIRSTKLEDSAMYFCASSYGQGTSEQYFGPGTRLTVT.

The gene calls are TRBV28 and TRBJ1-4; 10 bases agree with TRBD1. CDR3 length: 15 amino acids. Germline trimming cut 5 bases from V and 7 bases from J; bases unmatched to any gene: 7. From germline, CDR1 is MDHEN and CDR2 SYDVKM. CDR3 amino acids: CASSAPGQGTEKLFF. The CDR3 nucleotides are TGTGCCAGCAGTGCACCGGGACAGGGGACTGAAAAACTGTTTTTT. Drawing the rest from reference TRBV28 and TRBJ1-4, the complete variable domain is DVKVTQSSRYLVKRTGEKVFLECVQDMDHENMFWYRQDPGLGLRLIYFSYDVKMKEKGDIPEGYSVSREKKERFSLILESASTNQTSMYLCASSAPGQGTEKLFFGSGTQLSVL.

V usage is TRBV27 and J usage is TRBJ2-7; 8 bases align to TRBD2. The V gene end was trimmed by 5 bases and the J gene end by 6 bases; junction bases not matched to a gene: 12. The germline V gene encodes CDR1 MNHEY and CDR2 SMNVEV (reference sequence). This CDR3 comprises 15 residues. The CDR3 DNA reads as TGTGCCAGCAGTCCCCTTGTTAGCGGGGCTTCCGAGCAGTACTTC. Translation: CASSPLVSGASEQYF.

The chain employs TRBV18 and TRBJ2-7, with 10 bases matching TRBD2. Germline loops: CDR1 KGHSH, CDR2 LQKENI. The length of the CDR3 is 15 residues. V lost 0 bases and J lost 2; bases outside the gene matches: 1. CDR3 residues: CASSPPAGGPYEQYF. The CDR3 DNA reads TGTGCCAGCTCACCACCAGCGGGAGGGCCCTACGAGCAGTACTTC. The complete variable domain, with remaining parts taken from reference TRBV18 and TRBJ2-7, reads NAGVMQNPRHLVRRRGQEARLRCSPMKGHSHVYWYRQLPEEGLKFMVYLQKENIIDESGMPKERFSAEFPKEGPSILRIQQVVRGDSAAYFCASSPPAGGPYEQYFGPGTRLTVT.

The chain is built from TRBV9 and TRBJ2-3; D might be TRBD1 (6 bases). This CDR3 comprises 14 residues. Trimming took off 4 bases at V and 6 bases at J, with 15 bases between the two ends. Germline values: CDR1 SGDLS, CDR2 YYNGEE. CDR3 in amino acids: CASSSWTVPDTQYF. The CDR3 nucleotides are TGTGCCAGCAGCTCCTGGACAGTCCCGGATACGCAGTATTTT.

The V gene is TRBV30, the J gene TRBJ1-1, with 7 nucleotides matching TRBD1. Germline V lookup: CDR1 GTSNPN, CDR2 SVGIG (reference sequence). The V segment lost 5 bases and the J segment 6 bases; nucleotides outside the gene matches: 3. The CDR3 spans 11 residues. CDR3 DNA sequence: TGTGCCTGGGCAAGGGGGCCTGAAGCTTTCTTT. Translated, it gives CAWARGPEAFF.

CDR3 residues: CSASVAPGQFF. The DNA for the CDR3 is TGCAGTGCTAGTGTAGCTCCGGGGCAGTTCTTC. The chain employs TRBV20-1 and TRBJ2-1; no reliable D call. V lost 3 bases, J lost 12 bases, and 12 bases lay in between. The CDR3 spans 11 residues. The V gene's germline CDR1 is DFQATT and CDR2 SNEGSKA (reference sequence).

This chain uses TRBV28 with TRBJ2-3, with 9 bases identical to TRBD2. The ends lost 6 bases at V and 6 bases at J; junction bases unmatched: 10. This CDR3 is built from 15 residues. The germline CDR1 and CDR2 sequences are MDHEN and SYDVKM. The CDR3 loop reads CASSSSGSPRDTQYF. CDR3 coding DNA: TGTGCCAGCAGCAGTAGCGGGAGTCCGAGGGATACGCAGTATTTT.